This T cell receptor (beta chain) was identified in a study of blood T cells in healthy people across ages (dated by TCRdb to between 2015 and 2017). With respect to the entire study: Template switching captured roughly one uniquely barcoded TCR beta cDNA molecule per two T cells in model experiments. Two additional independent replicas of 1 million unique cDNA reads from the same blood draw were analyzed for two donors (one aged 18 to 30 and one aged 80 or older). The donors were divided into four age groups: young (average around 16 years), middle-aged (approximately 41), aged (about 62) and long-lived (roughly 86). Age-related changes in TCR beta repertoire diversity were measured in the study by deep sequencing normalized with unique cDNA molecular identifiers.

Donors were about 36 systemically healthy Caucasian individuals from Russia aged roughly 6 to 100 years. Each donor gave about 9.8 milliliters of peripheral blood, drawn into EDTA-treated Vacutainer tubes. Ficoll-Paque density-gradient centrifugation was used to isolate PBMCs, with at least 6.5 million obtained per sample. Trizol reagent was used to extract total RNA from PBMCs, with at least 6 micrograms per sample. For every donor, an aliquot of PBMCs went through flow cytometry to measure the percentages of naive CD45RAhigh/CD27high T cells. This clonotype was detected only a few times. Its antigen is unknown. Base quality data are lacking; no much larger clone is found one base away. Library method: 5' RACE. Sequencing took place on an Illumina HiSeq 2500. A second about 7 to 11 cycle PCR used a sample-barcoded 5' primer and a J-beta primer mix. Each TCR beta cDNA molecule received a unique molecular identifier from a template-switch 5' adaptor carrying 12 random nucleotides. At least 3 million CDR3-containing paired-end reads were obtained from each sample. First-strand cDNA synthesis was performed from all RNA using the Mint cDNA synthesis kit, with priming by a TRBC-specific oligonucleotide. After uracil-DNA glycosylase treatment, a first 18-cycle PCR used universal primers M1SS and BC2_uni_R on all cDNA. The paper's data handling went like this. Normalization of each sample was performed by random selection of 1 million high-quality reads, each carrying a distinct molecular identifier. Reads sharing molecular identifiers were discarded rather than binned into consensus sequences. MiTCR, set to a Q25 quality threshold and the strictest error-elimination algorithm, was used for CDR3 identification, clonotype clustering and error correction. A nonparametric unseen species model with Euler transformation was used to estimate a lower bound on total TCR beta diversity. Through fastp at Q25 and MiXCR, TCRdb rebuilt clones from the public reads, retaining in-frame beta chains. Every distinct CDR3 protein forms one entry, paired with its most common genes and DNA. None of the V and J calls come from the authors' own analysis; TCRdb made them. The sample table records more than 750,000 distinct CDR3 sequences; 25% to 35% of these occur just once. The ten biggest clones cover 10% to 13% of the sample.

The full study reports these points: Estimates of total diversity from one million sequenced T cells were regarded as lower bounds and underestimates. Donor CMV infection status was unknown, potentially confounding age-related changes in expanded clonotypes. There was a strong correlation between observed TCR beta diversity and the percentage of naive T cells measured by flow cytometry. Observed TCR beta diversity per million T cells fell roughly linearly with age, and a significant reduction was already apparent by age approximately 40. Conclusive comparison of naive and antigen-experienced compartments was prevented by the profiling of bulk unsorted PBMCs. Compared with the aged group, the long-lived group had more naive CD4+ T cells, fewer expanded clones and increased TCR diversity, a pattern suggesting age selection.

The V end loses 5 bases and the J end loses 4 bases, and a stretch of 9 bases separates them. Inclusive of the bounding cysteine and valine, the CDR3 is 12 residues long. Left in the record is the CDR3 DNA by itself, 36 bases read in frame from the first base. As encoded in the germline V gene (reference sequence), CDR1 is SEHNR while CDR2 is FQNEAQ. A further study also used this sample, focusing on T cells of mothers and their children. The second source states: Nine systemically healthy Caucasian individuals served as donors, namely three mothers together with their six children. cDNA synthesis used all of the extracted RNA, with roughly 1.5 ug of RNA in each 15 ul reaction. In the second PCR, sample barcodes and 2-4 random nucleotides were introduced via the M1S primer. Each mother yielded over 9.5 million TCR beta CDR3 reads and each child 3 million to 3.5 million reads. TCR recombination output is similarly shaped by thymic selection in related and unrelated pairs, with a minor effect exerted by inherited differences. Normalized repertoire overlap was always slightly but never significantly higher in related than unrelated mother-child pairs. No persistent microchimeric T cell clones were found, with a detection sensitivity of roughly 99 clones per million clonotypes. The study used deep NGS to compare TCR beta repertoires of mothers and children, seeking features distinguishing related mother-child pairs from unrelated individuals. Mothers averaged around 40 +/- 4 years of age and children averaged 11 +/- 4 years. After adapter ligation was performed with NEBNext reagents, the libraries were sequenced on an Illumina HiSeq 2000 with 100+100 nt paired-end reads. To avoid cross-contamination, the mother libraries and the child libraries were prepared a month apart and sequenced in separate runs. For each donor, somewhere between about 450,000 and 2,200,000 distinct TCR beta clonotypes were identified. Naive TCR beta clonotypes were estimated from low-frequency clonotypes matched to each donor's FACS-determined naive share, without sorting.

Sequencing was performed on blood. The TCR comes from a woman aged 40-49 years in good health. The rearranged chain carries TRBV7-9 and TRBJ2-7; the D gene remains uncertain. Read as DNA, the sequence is TGTGCCAGCAGCGAGGTCGGTTACGAGCAGTACGTC. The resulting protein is CASSEVGYEQYV.